This TCR beta chain came from a study of response to subunit inactivated influenza vaccine. TCRdb recomputed calls from the RT-PCR reads with MiXCR, one row per CDR3 protein. The table lists around 760,000 distinct CDR3 sequences, 11% to 15% of them singletons. Findings of the study overall: The authors put forward the suggestion that each seasonal influenza vaccination may bring in only a limited number of new T cells.

Trimming took off 2 bases at V and 1 base at J, with 12 bases between the two ends. This CDR3 region has 15 residues. The germline V gene encodes CDR1 SGDLS and CDR2 YYNGEE. This clonotype was seen more than once but under ten times. The antigen remains unidentified. The source of this sequence is a man between 45 and 60 years old who received an inactivated influenza vaccine. The material was PBMCs from blood, obtained 14 to 15 days before vaccination. The genes are TRBV9 and TRBJ1-1; TRBD1 is a possible D gene (5 bases). CDR3 sequence reads: CASSVGTERNTEAFF. Here the CDR3 DNA reads TGTGCCAGCAGCGTCGGGACCGAAAGGAACACTGAAGCTTTCTTT.